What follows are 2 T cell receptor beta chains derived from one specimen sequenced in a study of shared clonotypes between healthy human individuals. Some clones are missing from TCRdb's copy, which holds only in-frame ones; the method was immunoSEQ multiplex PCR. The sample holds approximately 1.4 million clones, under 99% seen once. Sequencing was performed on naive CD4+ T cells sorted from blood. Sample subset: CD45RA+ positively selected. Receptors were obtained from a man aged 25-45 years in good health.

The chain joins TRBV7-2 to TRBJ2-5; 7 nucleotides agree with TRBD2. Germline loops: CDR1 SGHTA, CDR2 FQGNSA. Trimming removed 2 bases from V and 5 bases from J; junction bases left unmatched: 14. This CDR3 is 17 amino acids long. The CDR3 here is CASSLLPSGPPRETQYF. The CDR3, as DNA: TGTGCCAGCAGCTTACTTCCTAGCGGACCACCAAGGGAGACCCAGTACTTC.

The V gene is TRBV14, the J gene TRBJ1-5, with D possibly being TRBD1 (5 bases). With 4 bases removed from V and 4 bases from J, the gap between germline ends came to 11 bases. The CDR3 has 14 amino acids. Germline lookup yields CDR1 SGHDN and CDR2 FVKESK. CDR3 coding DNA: TGTGCCAGCAGCCTAGGACAACCTAATCAGCCCCAGCATTTT. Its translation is CASSLGQPNQPQHF.